The clone carrying this T cell receptor beta chain was seen just once. Its antigen is undetermined. The sample is drawn from a study of T-cell reconstitution after alpha-beta-depleted transplantation in children. Study-level findings and limits: T-cell counts and diversity were attributed mostly to newly produced T cells one year after transplant. In patients about two months after transplant, alpha-beta T cells reportedly arose from several hundred expanded graft clones. It was surviving recipient T cells and thymic progenitors that gave some patients high TCRbeta diversity at day 60.

This CDR3 has 21 amino acids. V shed 2 bases and J 1 base; nucleotides not matched to a gene: 11. Germline CDR1 and CDR2: SGHDN and FVKESK. The TCRbeta library was prepared with unique molecular identifiers. TCRdb reanalysed the PCR reads using MiXCR and keeps one entry per CDR3 protein. Among about 590,000 distinct CDR3 sequences listed, over 10% were seen once. The rearrangement uses TRBV14 and TRBJ2-1; 16 bases are a match to TRBD2. Source: PBMCs, mostly from graft donor cells, taken 360 days after TCRalphabeta/CD19-depleted stem cell transplant. This receptor was obtained from a male patient younger than 18 who had a stem cell transplant for acute myeloid leukemia, so the T cells may come from the graft donor. The CDR3 DNA follows: TGTGCCAGCAGCCAACAAGGGACTAGCGGGAGGGCCAAACAGTCCTACAATGAGCAGTTCTTC. This codes for CASSQQGTSGRAKQSYNEQFF. The full variable domain, completed using reference TRBV14 and TRBJ2-1, is EAGVTQFPSHSVIEKGQTVTLRCDPISGHDNLYWYRRVMGKEIKFLLHFVKESKQDESGMPNNRFLAERTGGTYSTLKVQPAELEDSGVYFCASSQQGTSGRAKQSYNEQFFGPGTRLTVL.